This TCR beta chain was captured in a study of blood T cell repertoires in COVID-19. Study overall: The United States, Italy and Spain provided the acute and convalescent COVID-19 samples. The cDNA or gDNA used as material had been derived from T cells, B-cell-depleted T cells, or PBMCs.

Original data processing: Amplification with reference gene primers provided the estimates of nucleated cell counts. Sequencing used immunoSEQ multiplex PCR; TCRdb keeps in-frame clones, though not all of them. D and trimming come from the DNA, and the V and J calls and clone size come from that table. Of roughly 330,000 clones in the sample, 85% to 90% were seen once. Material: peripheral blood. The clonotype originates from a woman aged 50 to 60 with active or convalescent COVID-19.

The CDR3 DNA sequence: TGTGCCAGCACCAGGGGGCCGGGTGGCTACACCTTC. Encoded protein: CASTRGPGGYTF. The chain is built from TRBV12-3 or TRBV12-4 and TRBJ1-2; 8 bases match TRBD1. V lost 7 bases to trimming and J lost 7 bases; unmatched junction nucleotides: 5. The CDR3 contains 12 residues.